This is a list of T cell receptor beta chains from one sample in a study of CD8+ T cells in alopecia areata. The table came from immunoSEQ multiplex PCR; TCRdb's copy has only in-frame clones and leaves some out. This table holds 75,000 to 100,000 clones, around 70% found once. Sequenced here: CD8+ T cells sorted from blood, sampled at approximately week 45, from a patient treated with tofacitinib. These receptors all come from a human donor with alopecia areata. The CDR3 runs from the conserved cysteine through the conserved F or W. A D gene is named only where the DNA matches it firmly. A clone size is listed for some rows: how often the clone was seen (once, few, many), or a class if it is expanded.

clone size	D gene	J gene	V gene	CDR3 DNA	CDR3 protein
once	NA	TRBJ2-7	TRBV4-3	TGCGCCAGCAGCCCCTTCACGGGTAACGAGCAGTACTTC	CASSPFTGNEQYF
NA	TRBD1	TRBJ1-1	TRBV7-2	TGTGCCAGCAGCTCCGGGACAGGGACTGAAGCTTTCTTT	CASSSGTGTEAFF
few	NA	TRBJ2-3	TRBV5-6	TGTGCCAGCAGCCGGAAACCGGGGCCAGATACGCAGTATTTT	CASSRKPGPDTQYF
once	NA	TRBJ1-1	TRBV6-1	TGTGCCAGCAGAAGGGGTAACACTGAAGCTTTCTTT	CASRRGNTEAFF
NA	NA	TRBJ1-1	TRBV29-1	TGCAGCGTTGGCAGGGGAGAGGAAGCTTTCTTT	CSVGRGEEAFF
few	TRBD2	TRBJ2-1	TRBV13	TGTGCCAGCAGCCAGAGGACTAGCGTGTCCAGTGAGCAGTTCTTC	CASSQRTSVSSEQFF
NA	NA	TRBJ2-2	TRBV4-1	TGCGCCAGCAGCCAACTTAGCCGGGGGCATGCCGGGGAGCTGTTTTTT	CASSQLSRGHAGELFF
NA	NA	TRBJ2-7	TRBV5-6	TGTGCCAGCAGCTTGGGAGACACCTACGAGCAGTACTTC	CASSLGDTYEQYF
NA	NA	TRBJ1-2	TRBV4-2	TGTGCCAGCAGCCAGGGCAGGGACTATGGCTACACCTTC	CASSQGRDYGYTF
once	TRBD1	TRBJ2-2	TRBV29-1	TGCAGCGTTGAAGACCGGACAGGGGCGAAGAACACCGGGGAGCTGTTTTTT	CSVEDRTGAKNTGELFF
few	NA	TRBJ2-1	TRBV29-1	TGCAGCGTTTTGCGCGGCGGGCCAAATGAGCAGTTCTTC	CSVLRGGPNEQFF
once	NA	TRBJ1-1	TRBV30	TGTGCCTGCCAACAGAACACTGAAGCTTTCTTT	CACQQNTEAFF
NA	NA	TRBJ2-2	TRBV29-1	TGCAGCGTCGTCACAGGAGGCACCGGGGAGCTGTTTTTT	CSVVTGGTGELFF
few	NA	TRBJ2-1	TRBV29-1	TGCAGCGTTCCCTCTGGAGACAATGAGCAGTTCTTC	CSVPSGDNEQFF
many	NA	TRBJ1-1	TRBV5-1	TGCGCCAGCAGCTTGTCGGCACGCGAAGAAGCTTTCTTT	CASSLSAREEAFF
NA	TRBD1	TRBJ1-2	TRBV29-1	TGCAGCGTCGAAGGGACAGGCGGTATTTATGGCTACACCTTC	CSVEGTGGIYGYTF
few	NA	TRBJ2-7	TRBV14	TGTGCCAGCAGCCAGACACAGGGAACCACCTACGAGCAGTACTTC	CASSQTQGTTYEQYF
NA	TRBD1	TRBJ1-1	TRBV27	TGTGCCAGCAGTTTAGTCCAGGGGGCGTGGACTGAAGCTTTCTTT	CASSLVQGAWTEAFF
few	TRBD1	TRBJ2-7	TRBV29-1	TGCAGCGTTGGAGTGGCCGGGACAGGGGGCGAGCAGTACTTC	CSVGVAGTGGEQYF
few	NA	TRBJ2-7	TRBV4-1	TGCGCCAGCAGCCAAATGTCCGGCGGCTACGAGCAGTACTTC	CASSQMSGGYEQYF
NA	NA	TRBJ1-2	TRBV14	TGTGCCAGCAGCCAAGGTCACAGGGCAGGCTATGGCTACACCTTC	CASSQGHRAGYGYTF
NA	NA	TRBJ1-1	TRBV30	TGTGCCTGGAGAGAGACACCGAACACTGAAGCTTTCTTT	CAWRETPNTEAFF
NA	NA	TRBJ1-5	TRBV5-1	TGCGCCAGCAGCTTGGACCAGGGTTTCCGTCAGCCCCAGCATTTT	CASSLDQGFRQPQHF
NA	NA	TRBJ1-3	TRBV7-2	TGTGCCAGCAGCTTGGACCGAGGGAGAAACACCATATATTTT	CASSLDRGRNTIYF
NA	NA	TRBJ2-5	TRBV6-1	TGTGCCAGCAGTGATTTTGGAGGGATAGAGACCCAGTACTTC	CASSDFGGIETQYF
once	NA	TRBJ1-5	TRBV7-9	TGTGCCAGCAGCTTAGGGGACCAGCCCCAGCATTTT	CASSLGDQPQHF
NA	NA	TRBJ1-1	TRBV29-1	TGCAGCGTGACGGGAGGGAGGACTGAAGCTTTCTTT	CSVTGGRTEAFF
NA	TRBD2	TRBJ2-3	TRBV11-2	TGTGCCAGCATGAGACTAGCGGGGTACACAGATACGCAGTATTTT	CASMRLAGYTDTQYF
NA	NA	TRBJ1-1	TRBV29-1	TGCAGCGTAGAAGACCCCATGAACACTGAAGCTTTCTTT	CSVEDPMNTEAFF
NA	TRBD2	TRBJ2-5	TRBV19	TGTGCCACTCGGGGGGGCCAGACCCAGTACTTC	CATRGGQTQYF
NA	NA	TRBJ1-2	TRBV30	TGTGCCTGGAGTGTTACGACAGTAGAATTCTATGGCTACACCTTC	CAWSVTTVEFYGYTF
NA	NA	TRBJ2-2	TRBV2	TGTGCCAGCTGCGAGGCGACCGGGGAGCTGTTTTTT	CASCEATGELFF
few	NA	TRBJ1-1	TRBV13	TGTGCCAGCAGCTTAGTTGGCATGAACACTGAAGCTTTCTTT	CASSLVGMNTEAFF
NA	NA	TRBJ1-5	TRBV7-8	TGTGCCAGCAGCTTGGGGGCACAGGGTACTGGGCCCCAGCATTTT	CASSLGAQGTGPQHF
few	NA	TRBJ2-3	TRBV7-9	TGTGCCAGCAGCTTAGATACCACAGATACGCAGTATTTT	CASSLDTTDTQYF
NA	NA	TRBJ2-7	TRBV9	TGTGCCAGCAGCGATACCTACGAGCAGTACTTC	CASSDTYEQYF
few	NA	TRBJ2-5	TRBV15	TGTGCCACCAGCAGAGTCGGGGGTGGGTGGGAGACCCAGTACTTC	CATSRVGGGWETQYF
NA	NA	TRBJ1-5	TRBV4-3	TGCGCCAGCAGCCCCCGCGGGGGGGCTCAGCCCCAGCATTTT	CASSPRGGAQPQHF
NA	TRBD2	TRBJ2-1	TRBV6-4	TGTGCCAGCAGTGAAGGGTCCAGCGGGGGGGCCAATGAGCAGTTCTTC	CASSEGSSGGANEQFF
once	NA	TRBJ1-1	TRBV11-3	TGTGCCAGCAGTCGGGACCGGGGAACAGGCAGTTTTCGAGCTGAAGCTTTCTTT	CASSRDRGTGSFRAEAFF
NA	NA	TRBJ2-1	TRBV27	TGTGCCAGCAGTTTATTAAGGGGGGGTGGTGGGAATGAGCAGTTCTTC	CASSLLRGGGGNEQFF
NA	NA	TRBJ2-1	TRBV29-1	TGCAGCGTTGGGGGAGGACAGATAGAATTCTCCTACAATGAGCAGTTCTTC	CSVGGGQIEFSYNEQFF
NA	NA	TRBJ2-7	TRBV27	TGTGCCAGCAGTTTATCTCCCCTAGGGGAGCAGTACTTC	CASSLSPLGEQYF
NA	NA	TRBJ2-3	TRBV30	TGTGCCTGGAGTGTCAATCAGATTAAGAATACGCAGTATTTT	CAWSVNQIKNTQYF
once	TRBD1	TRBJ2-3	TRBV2	TGTGCCAGCAGCGATGCCGGGACAGGCACAGATACGCAGTATTTT	CASSDAGTGTDTQYF
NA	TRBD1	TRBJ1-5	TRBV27	TGTGCCAGCAGTCCTTCGCAGGGGGATAGCAATCAGCCCCAGCATTTT	CASSPSQGDSNQPQHF
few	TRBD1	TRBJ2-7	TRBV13	TGTGCCAGCAGCCCAAGTACCGGGACAGGTTACGAGCAGTACTTC	CASSPSTGTGYEQYF
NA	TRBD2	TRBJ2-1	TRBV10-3	TGTGCCATCAGTGAGGAGGGAGCGGGGGCTTACAATGAGCAGTTCTTC	CAISEEGAGAYNEQFF
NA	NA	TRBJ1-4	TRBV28	TGTGCCAGCAGTTTTGCGATTGGAGGGGAAAAACTGTTTTTT	CASSFAIGGEKLFF
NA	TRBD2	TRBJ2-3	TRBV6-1	TGTGCCAGCAGTGAAAGAGGACTAGCGGGGGGGCCGGGGGATACGCAGTATTTT	CASSERGLAGGPGDTQYF
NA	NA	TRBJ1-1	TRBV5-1	TGCGCCAGCAGCCTTGAGGCGGGAGACCGGAGGGCTTTCTTT	CASSLEAGDRRAFF
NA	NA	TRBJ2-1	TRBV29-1	TGCAGCGTTGATTTCGACAATGAGCAGTTCTTC	CSVDFDNEQFF
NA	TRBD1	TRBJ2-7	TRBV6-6	TGTGCCAGCCTTGGGACAGGGGGTAGTTACGAGCAGTACTTC	CASLGTGGSYEQYF
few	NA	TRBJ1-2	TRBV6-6	TGTGCCAGCAGTTACTCAGGTGGAGGCTATGGCTACACCTTC	CASSYSGGGYGYTF
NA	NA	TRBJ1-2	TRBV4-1	TGCGCCAGCAGCCAAGGCCAAAGGGGTGGCTACACCTTC	CASSQGQRGGYTF
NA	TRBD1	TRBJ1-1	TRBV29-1	TGCAGCGTTGACGACGTGGACAGGGGAGACACTGAAGCTTTCTTT	CSVDDVDRGDTEAFF
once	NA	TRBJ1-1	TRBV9	TGTGCCAGCAGCCCTCAAGCTTTCTTT	CASSPQAFF
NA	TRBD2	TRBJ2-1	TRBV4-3	TGCGCCAGCAGCCAAGATAGGTCACTAGCGAACACCAGGGATGAGCAGTTCTTC	CASSQDRSLANTRDEQFF